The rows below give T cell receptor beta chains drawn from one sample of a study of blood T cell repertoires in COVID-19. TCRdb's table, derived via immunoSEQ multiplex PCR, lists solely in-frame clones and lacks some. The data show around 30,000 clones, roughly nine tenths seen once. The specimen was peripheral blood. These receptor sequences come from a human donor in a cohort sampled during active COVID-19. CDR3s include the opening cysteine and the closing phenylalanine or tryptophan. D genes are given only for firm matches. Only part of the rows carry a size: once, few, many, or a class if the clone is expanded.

CDR3aa: CSVQEAGELFF
CDR3nt: TGCAGCGTTCAGGAGGCCGGGGAGCTGTTTTTT
v_gene: TRBV29-1
d_gene: .
abundance: .
j_gene: TRBJ2-2

CDR3aa: CASTKGQGARETQYF
CDR3nt: TGTGCCAGCACCAAGGGACAGGGGGCGCGGGAGACCCAGTACTTC
v_gene: TRBV5-8
d_gene: TRBD1
abundance: once
j_gene: TRBJ2-5

CDR3aa: CASSTRDRGRPYSNQPQHF
CDR3nt: TGTGCCAGTAGTACTAGGGACAGGGGAAGACCTTATAGCAATCAGCCCCAGCATTTT
v_gene: TRBV19
d_gene: TRBD1
abundance: .
j_gene: TRBJ1-5

CDR3aa: CASSLSSGSWAFF
CDR3nt: TGTGCCAGCAGCCTTAGTTCAGGATCTTGGGCTTTCTTT
v_gene: TRBV6-2/TRBV6-3
d_gene: .
abundance: .
j_gene: TRBJ1-1

CDR3aa: CASSETYYSYEQYF
CDR3nt: TGTGCCAGCAGCGAGACATATTACTCCTACGAGCAGTACTTC
v_gene: TRBV6-5
d_gene: .
abundance: .
j_gene: TRBJ2-7

CDR3aa: CASSQPGQGMNTGELFF
CDR3nt: TGCGCCAGCAGCCAACCAGGACAGGGGATGAACACCGGGGAGCTGTTTTTT
v_gene: TRBV4-1
d_gene: TRBD1
abundance: .
j_gene: TRBJ2-2

CDR3aa: CASSTGVTGANVLTF
CDR3nt: TGTGCCAGCAGCACGGGGGTCACGGGGGCCAACGTCCTGACTTTC
v_gene: TRBV5-6
d_gene: .
abundance: .
j_gene: TRBJ2-6

CDR3aa: CASSPRWAAHYEQYF
CDR3nt: TGTGCCAGCAGCCCGCGATGGGCAGCTCACTACGAGCAGTACTTC
v_gene: TRBV4-2
d_gene: .
abundance: few
j_gene: TRBJ2-7

CDR3aa: CASSQDGQGRQYF
CDR3nt: TGCGCCAGCAGCCAAGACGGACAGGGTCGGCAGTACTTC
v_gene: TRBV4-3
d_gene: TRBD1
abundance: once
j_gene: TRBJ2-7

CDR3aa: CASSLGQGASEQYF
CDR3nt: TGTGCCAGCTCACTAGGACAGGGGGCCAGCGAGCAGTACTTC
v_gene: TRBV18
d_gene: TRBD1
abundance: .
j_gene: TRBJ2-7

CDR3aa: CASSYSYPRGGDTQYF
CDR3nt: TGTGCCAGCAGTTACTCCTACCCCCGGGGGGGGGATACGCAGTATTTT
v_gene: TRBV6-2/TRBV6-3
d_gene: TRBD2
abundance: .
j_gene: TRBJ2-3

CDR3aa: CATEQAGGIETQYF
CDR3nt: TGTGCCACCGAACAGGCAGGAGGGATAGAGACCCAGTACTTC
v_gene: TRBV25-1
d_gene: .
abundance: .
j_gene: TRBJ2-5

CDR3aa: CASSSGTDTQYF
CDR3nt: TGTGCCAGCAGCAGCGGCACAGATACGCAGTATTTT
v_gene: TRBV12-3/TRBV12-4
d_gene: .
abundance: .
j_gene: TRBJ2-3

CDR3aa: CASSPRLYNSPLHF
CDR3nt: TGTGCCAGCAGCCCAAGACTCTATAATTCACCCCTCCACTTT
v_gene: TRBV7-2
d_gene: .
abundance: once
j_gene: TRBJ1-6

CDR3aa: CASSGGGTSRNEQFF
CDR3nt: TGTGCCAGCAGCGGAGGCGGGACTAGCCGCAATGAGCAGTTCTTC
v_gene: TRBV7-9
d_gene: TRBD2
abundance: .
j_gene: TRBJ2-1

CDR3aa: CATSLGTLRLSNTGELFF
CDR3nt: TGTGCCACCAGCTTGGGGACATTAAGACTTTCGAACACCGGGGAGCTGTTTTTT
v_gene: TRBV5-6
d_gene: .
abundance: .
j_gene: TRBJ2-2

CDR3aa: CASTRHGPSDEQFF
CDR3nt: TGTGCCAGCACCCGGCATGGGCCCAGTGATGAGCAGTTCTTC
v_gene: TRBV6-5
d_gene: .
abundance: .
j_gene: TRBJ2-1

CDR3aa: CASSATLGTENTEAFF
CDR3nt: TGTGCCAGCAGCGCCACCCTCGGGACAGAGAACACTGAAGCTTTCTTT
v_gene: TRBV9
d_gene: TRBD1
abundance: .
j_gene: TRBJ1-1

CDR3aa: CASSRPSGGARNEQFF
CDR3nt: TGTGCCAGCAGCCGACCCAGCGGGGGGGCGAGAAATGAGCAGTTCTTC
v_gene: TRBV3-1/TRBV3-2
d_gene: TRBD2
abundance: .
j_gene: TRBJ2-1

CDR3aa: CASNIRELESGNTIYF
CDR3nt: TGTGCCAGCAACATACGGGAGCTAGAGTCCGGAAACACCATATATTTT
v_gene: TRBV2
d_gene: .
abundance: few
j_gene: TRBJ1-3

CDR3aa: CASSSRGRGLGEQYF
CDR3nt: TGTGCCAGCAGCTCACGGGGCAGGGGGCTTGGCGAGCAGTACTTC
v_gene: TRBV11-1
d_gene: TRBD1
abundance: .
j_gene: TRBJ2-7

CDR3aa: CASSFVVRWNTEAFF
CDR3nt: TGTGCCAGCAGCTTTGTGGTCAGGTGGAACACTGAAGCTTTCTTT
v_gene: TRBV7-9
d_gene: .
abundance: .
j_gene: TRBJ1-1

CDR3aa: CASSLEAGWETQYF
CDR3nt: TGTGCCAGCAGCTTAGAGGCAGGGTGGGAGACCCAGTACTTC
v_gene: TRBV11-2
d_gene: .
abundance: .
j_gene: TRBJ2-5